This entry lists 12 T cell receptor beta chains sequenced from one sample in a study of blood T cell repertoires in COVID-19 (dated by TCRdb to 2018 to 2020). Library preparation was by the immunoSEQ multiplex PCR assay. Imported from immuneACCESS, the table was reduced by TCRdb to in-frame sequences with V and J called. These copies leave out some clones; in studies compared against another copy, an unresolved V gene accounts for under half, and the cause of the remainder is not known. The sample includes 310,000 or so clones, with around 90% observed a single time. About 1.8% of the sample is in the top ten clones. Input material: PBMCs or T cells enriched from blood (not recorded which). These TCRs come from a woman aged 18-35 years with acute COVID-19.

This rearrangement joins TRBV9 to TRBJ2-1; D gene ambiguous. CDR1 SGDLS and CDR2 YYNGEE come from the germline V gene. With 0 bases removed from V and 5 bases from J, the gap between germline ends came to 12 bases. This CDR3 region has 15 residues. CDR3 region: CASSVVGERHNEQFF. The CDR3 nucleotides read TGTGCCAGCAGCGTAGTAGGAGAGCGCCACAATGAGCAGTTCTTC.

This sequence joins TRBV4-1 and TRBJ2-1, with 7 bases aligning to TRBD1. From germline, CDR1 is MGHRA and CDR2 YSYEKL. The J segment lost 4 bases and the V segment lost 1 base, leaving 13 bases of the junction unmatched. This CDR3 has 18 residues. CDR3 in amino acids: CASSQGLARGQRYNEQFF. CDR3 coding DNA: TGCGCCAGCAGCCAAGGTCTCGCCCGGGGACAGAGGTACAATGAGCAGTTCTTC.

This clone was counted many times. This chain links TRBV9 with TRBJ1-1, with TRBD1 matching 10 bases. The CDR3 contains 14 residues. Germline V gene sequence: CDR1 SGDLS, CDR2 YYNGEE. The V and J ends lost 4 bases and 6 bases, in that order; junction bases with no gene match: 6. The DNA for the CDR3 is TGTGCCAGCAGCCCGGGACAGGGGAGGCCTGAAGCTTTCTTT. Encoded protein: CASSPGQGRPEAFF. The full variable domain, with the rest looked up from reference TRBV9 and TRBJ1-1, is DSGVTQTPKHLITATGQRVTLRCSPRSGDLSVYWYQQSLDQGLQFLIQYYNGEERAKGNILERFSAQQFPDLHSELNLSSLELGDSALYFCASSPGQGRPEAFFGQGTRLTVV.

The chain couples TRBV5-6 to TRBJ2-7, with TRBD1 identical over 7 bases. V gave up 2 bases and J gave up 4 bases; unmatched junction bases: 3. The germline CDR1 and CDR2 sequences are SGHDT and YYEEEE. The CDR3 totals 13 residues. Here the CDR3 reads CASSFGTAYEQYF. CDR3 DNA sequence: TGTGCCAGCAGCTTTGGGACAGCGTACGAGCAGTACTTC.

The CDR3 protein is CASSWDRVEEKLFF. CDR3 nucleotide sequence: TGTGCCAGCAGTTGGGACAGGGTGGAAGAAAAACTGTTTTTT. V is TRBV6-5 and J is TRBJ1-4, with TRBD1 matching 9 bases. The CDR3 has 14 amino acids. The V gene's germline CDR1 is MNHEY and CDR2 SVGAGI. Trimming removed 4 bases from V and 8 bases from J; junction bases left unmatched: 5.

The rearrangement uses TRBV6-1 and TRBJ1-5, with D possibly TRBD1 on 6 matching bases. V was shortened by 2 bases and J by 7 bases, with 24 bases between the two germline ends. This CDR3 spans 18 amino acids. The germline V gene has CDR1 MNHNS and CDR2 SASEGT. The CDR3: CASSEQDPWTARLQPQHF. CDR3 coding DNA: TGTGCCAGCAGTGAACAAGACCCCTGGACAGCTCGATTACAGCCCCAGCATTTT.

This chain uses TRBV7-2 with TRBJ2-7; 10 bases match TRBD2. Trimming cost V 4 bases and J 3 bases; bases outside gene matches: 6. Germline lookup yields CDR1 SGHTA and CDR2 FQGNSA. The CDR3 spans 15 residues. CDR3 in amino acids: CASSSPSGSIYEQYF. In DNA form, the CDR3 reads TGTGCCAGCAGCTCCCCTAGCGGGAGTATCTACGAGCAGTACTTC.

V and J are TRBV2 and TRBJ2-1, with D perhaps matching TRBD1 (5 bases). V gave up 6 bases and J gave up 6 bases, with 18 bases separating them. This CDR3 is built from 15 residues. Germline assignment: CDR1 SNHLY and CDR2 FYNNEI. The CDR3 region is CASRSGGKGSNEQFF. CDR3 DNA sequence: TGTGCCAGCAGATCGGGCGGAAAGGGGTCCAATGAGCAGTTCTTC. Based on the CDR3 plus reference TRBV2 and TRBJ2-1, the full variable domain is EPEVTQTPSHQVTQMGQEVILRCVPISNHLYFYWYRQILGQKVEFLVSFYNNEISEKSEIFDDQFSVERPDGSNFTLKIRSTKLEDSAMYFCASRSGGKGSNEQFFGPGTRLTVL.

V is TRBV30 and J is TRBJ1-1; D not resolved. The CDR3 has 14 amino acids. Germline assignment: CDR1 GTSNPN and CDR2 SVGIG (reference sequence). V lost 1 base to trimming and J lost 0 bases, with 9 bases between them. The CDR3 bases are TGTGCCTGGAGTGAGACACTTATGAACACTGAAGCTTTCTTT. Its translation is CAWSETLMNTEAFF.

The chain links TRBV11-2 to TRBJ1-4; 7 bases are a match to TRBD1. Germline assignment: CDR1 SGHAT and CDR2 FQNNGV. Unmatched junction bases numbered 8, after V lost 3 bases and J lost 4 bases. CDR3 length: 16 residues. The CDR3 nucleotides read TGTGCCAGCAGCTTCGGGAACAGGGGAGTTAATGAAAAACTGTTTTTT. It codes for CASSFGNRGVNEKLFF. Complete variable domain (other parts from reference TRBV11-2 and TRBJ1-4): EAGVAQSPRYKIIEKRQSVAFWCNPISGHATLYWYQQILGQGPKLLIQFQNNGVVDDSQLPKDRFSAERLKGVDSTLKIQPAKLEDSAVYLCASSFGNRGVNEKLFFGSGTQLSVL.

The V and J genes are TRBV7-9 and TRBJ2-5, with D uncertain. Trimming left V 1 base short and J 4 bases short, with 13 bases between. The V gene's germline CDR1 is SEHNR and CDR2 FQNEAQ (reference sequence). The CDR3 consists of 15 residues. CDR3 in DNA: TGTGCCAGCAGCTTAGTCTTTAGCTCCGGAGAGACCCAGTACTTC. Its translation: CASSLVFSSGETQYF.

V gene TRBV7-9 combines with J gene TRBJ2-1; 7 positions match TRBD1. The length of the CDR3 is 14 residues. The V gene end was trimmed by 2 bases and the J gene end by 9 bases; junction bases not matched to a gene: 7. The germline gives CDR1 SEHNR, CDR2 FQNEAQ (reference sequence). CDR3 residues: CASSLLTGVGEQFF. The CDR3 bases are TGTGCCAGCAGCTTACTAACAGGGGTCGGTGAGCAGTTCTTC.